This T cell receptor beta chain was sequenced for a study of blood T cell repertoires in COVID-19. The wider study: PBMCs, B-cell-depleted T cells, or T cells provided the cDNA or gDNA that made up the material.

Original data processing: Amplification from reference gene primers served as the basis for estimated nucleated cell counts. The data were produced by immunoSEQ multiplex PCR, yet TCRdb's version contains in-frame clones alone and is incomplete. V, J and clone size are taken as reported in that table, and D and trimming were inferred from the DNA itself. Among roughly 13,000 clones listed, around 85% were seen once. CDR1 is LGHDT and CDR2 is YNNKEL in the germline V gene (reference sequence). The length of the CDR3 is 14 residues. With 0 bases removed from V and 2 bases from J, the gap between germline ends came to 6 bases.

The chain links TRBV3-1 (or the pseudogene TRBV3-2) to TRBJ2-3; no reliable D call. The sequence was obtained from a human donor with active COVID-19. The donor label of this sample is uncertain. Sequencing was performed on peripheral blood. The CDR3 region has the DNA TGTGCCAGCAGCCAAGATTCTTACACAGATACGCAGTATTTT. Protein product: CASSQDSYTDTQYF.